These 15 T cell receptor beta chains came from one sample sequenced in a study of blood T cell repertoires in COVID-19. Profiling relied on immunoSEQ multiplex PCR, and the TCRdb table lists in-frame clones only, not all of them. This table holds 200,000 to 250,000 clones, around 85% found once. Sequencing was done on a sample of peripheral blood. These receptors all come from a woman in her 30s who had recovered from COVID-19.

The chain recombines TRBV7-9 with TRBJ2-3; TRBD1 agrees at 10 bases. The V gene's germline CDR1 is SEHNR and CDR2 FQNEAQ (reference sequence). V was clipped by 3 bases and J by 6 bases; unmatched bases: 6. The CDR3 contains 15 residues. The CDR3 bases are TGTGCCAGCAGCTTCGGACAGGGGGGGTTGGATACGCAGTATTTT. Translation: CASSFGQGGLDTQYF.

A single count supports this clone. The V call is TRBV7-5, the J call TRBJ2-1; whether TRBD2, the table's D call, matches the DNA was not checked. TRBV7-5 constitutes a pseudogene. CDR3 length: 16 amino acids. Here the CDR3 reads CARSLGLAGGLDEQFF. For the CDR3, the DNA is TGTGCCAGAAGCTTAGGGTTAGCGGGGGGGTTGGATGAGCAGTTCTTC.

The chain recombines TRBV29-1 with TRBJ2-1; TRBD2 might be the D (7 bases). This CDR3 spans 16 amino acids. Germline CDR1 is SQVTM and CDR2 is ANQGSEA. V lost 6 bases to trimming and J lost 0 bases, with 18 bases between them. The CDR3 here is CSVRGGRGGSYNEQFF. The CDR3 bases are TGCAGCGTGAGGGGGGGCAGGGGTGGCTCCTACAATGAGCAGTTCTTC.

The CDR3 DNA follows: TGTGCCAGCACTCACCCCGGGGGGCTTGAGCAGTACTTC. It translates to CASTHPGGLEQYF. The chain combines TRBV6-5 with TRBJ2-7; D possibly corresponds to TRBD2 (7 bases). The CDR3 runs to 13 residues. CDR1 and CDR2 from the germline V gene are MNHEY and SVGAGI. Trimming removed 7 bases from V and 7 bases from J, with 17 bases in between.

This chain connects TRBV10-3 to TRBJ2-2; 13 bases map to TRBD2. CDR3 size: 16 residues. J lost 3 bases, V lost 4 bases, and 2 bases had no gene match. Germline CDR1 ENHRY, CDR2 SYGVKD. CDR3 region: CAISGLAGGHTGELFF. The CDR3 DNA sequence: TGTGCCATCAGTGGACTAGCGGGGGGACACACCGGGGAGCTGTTTTTT.

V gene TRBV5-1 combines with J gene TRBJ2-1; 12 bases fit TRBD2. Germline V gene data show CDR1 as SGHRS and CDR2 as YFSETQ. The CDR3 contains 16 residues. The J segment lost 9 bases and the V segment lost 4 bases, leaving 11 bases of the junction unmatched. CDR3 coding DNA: TGCGCCAGCAGCCTCCCTAGCGGGGGGGCATCGGGTGAGCAGTTCTTC. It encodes CASSLPSGGASGEQFF.

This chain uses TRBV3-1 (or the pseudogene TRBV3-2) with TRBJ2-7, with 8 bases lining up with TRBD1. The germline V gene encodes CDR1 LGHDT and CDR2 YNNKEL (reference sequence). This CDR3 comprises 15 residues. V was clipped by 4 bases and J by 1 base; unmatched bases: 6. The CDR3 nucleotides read TGTGCCAGCAGCCGCACCGGGACAGGATCCTACGAGCAGTACTTC. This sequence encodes CASSRTGTGSYEQYF.

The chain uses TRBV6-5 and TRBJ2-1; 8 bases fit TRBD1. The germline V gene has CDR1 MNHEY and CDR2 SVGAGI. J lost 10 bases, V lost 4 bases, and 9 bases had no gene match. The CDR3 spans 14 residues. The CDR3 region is CASSLQGALGEQFF. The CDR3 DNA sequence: TGTGCCAGCAGTTTGCAGGGGGCCCTGGGGGAGCAGTTCTTC.

This CDR3 reads CASSPGTLAGNQPQHF. DNA of the CDR3: TGTGCCAGCAGCCCCGGGACACTCGCGGGCAATCAGCCCCAGCATTTT. V and J are TRBV11-2 and TRBJ1-5; a weak D match, TRBD1 (6 bases). Looked up from germline, CDR1 is SGHAT and CDR2 is FQNNGV. The V end was cut by 5 bases, the J end by 2 bases, with 16 bases between. CDR3 length equals 16 residues.

Here the CDR3 reads CASSQESGGAAANTGELFF. CDR3 coding DNA: TGCGCCAGCAGCCAAGAAAGCGGGGGGGCGGCAGCGAACACCGGGGAGCTGTTTTTT. J is TRBJ2-2 and V is TRBV4-3, with TRBD2 identical over 10 bases. V lost 0 bases to trimming and J lost 0 bases; unmatched junction nucleotides: 7. Germline CDR1 reads LGHNA; CDR2 reads YSLEER. CDR3 length: 19 amino acids.

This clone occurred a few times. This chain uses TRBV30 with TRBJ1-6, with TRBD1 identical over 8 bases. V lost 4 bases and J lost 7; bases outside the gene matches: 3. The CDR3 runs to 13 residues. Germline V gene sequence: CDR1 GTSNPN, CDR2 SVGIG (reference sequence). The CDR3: CAWTGGINSPLHF. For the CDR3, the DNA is TGTGCCTGGACAGGGGGCATAAATTCACCCCTCCACTTT.

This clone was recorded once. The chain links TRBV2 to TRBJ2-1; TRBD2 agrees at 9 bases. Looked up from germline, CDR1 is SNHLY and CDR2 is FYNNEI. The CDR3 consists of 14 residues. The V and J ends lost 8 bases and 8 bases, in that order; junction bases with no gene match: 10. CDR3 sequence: CASGWRGGSHEQFF. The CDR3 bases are TGTGCCAGCGGATGGCGGGGGGGGTCGCATGAGCAGTTCTTC.

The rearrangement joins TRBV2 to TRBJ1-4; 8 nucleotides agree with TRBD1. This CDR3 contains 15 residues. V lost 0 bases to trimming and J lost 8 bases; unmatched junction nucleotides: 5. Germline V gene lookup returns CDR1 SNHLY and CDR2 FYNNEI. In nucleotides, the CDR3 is TGTGCCAGCAGTGAAGCGGACAGGGTGGGAGAAAAACTGTTTTTT. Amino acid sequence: CASSEADRVGEKLFF. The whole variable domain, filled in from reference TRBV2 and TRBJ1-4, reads EPEVTQTPSHQVTQMGQEVILRCVPISNHLYFYWYRQILGQKVEFLVSFYNNEISEKSEIFDDQFSVERPDGSNFTLKIRSTKLEDSAMYFCASSEADRVGEKLFFGSGTQLSVL.

CDR3 residues: CASSLVRTGASDTQYF. The CDR3 nucleotides read TGTGCCAGCAGCTTGGTCAGGACAGGGGCCTCAGATACGCAGTATTTT. This chain uses TRBV5-4 with TRBJ2-3; 9 bases agree with TRBD1. Trimming removed 0 bases from V and 4 bases from J; junction bases left unmatched: 6. This CDR3 is 16 amino acids long. The germline V gene encodes CDR1 SGHNT and CDR2 YYREEE (reference sequence). Looking up the rest from reference TRBV5-4 and TRBJ2-3 gives the full variable domain: ETGVTQSPTHLIKTRGQQVTLRCSSQSGHNTVSWYQQALGQGPQFIFQYYREEENGRGNFPPRFSGLQFPNYSSELNVNALELDDSALYLCASSLVRTGASDTQYFGPGTRLTVL.

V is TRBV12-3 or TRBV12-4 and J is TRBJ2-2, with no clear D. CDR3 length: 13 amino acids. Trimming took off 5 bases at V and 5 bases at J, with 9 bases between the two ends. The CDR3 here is CASSARRTGELFF. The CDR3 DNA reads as TGTGCCAGCAGTGCTAGGCGTACCGGGGAGCTGTTTTTT.